These 30 T cell receptor beta chains came from one sample sequenced in a study of T-cell memory formation after mild COVID-19. TCRdb processed the 5' RACE reads anew with MiXCR; each CDR3 protein has one entry. The sample lists some 250,000 distinct CDR3 sequences, 9.4% occurring once. Material: PBMCs or a T cell subset sorted from them (not recorded which). The receptors here all came from a man between 18 and 35 years old who had mild COVID-19 (a few samples of this study predate the infection). Cell type and time point are not known.

The table lists this clonotype with a few counts. The genes are TRBV20-1 and TRBJ2-3; D gene unclear. V lost 6 bases and J 1 base, leaving 14 bases between the germline ends. This CDR3 spans 14 amino acids. The germline CDR1 and CDR2 sequences are DFQATT and SNEGSKA (reference sequence). In nucleotides, the CDR3 is TGCAGTGCACCCACCCGTTTCCGCACAGATACGCAGTATTTT. Protein sequence: CSAPTRFRTDTQYF.

This clonotype has a count of ten or more. The V and J genes are TRBV5-1 and TRBJ2-1, with 13 bases that match TRBD2. The V segment lost 5 bases and the J segment 4 bases; nucleotides outside the gene matches: 3. In germline, CDR1 is SGHRS, CDR2 YFSETQ. This CDR3 spans 15 amino acids. The CDR3 bases are TGCGCCAGCAGACCGACTAGCGGGGGGTACAATGAGCAGTTCTTC. It encodes CASRPTSGGYNEQFF.

V gene TRBV20-1 combines with J gene TRBJ1-4; 11 bases map to TRBD1. This CDR3 comprises 15 residues. V trimming: 6 bases; J trimming: 8 bases; junction bases outside the gene matches: 11. The germline CDR1 and CDR2 sequences are DFQATT and SNEGSKA (reference sequence). This CDR3 reads CSAHGQGAGGEKLFF. Written as DNA, the CDR3 is TGCAGTGCCCACGGACAGGGGGCGGGAGGCGAAAAACTGTTTTTT.

This clonotype was detected many times. The chain couples TRBV5-6 to TRBJ1-4; D gene uncertain. CDR1 is SGHDT, CDR2 YYEEEE, per germline. CDR3 length: 15 residues. The V and J ends lost 0 bases and 2 bases respectively, with 8 bases between them. The CDR3 sequence is CASSLVLGTNEKLFF. DNA for the CDR3: TGTGCCAGCAGCTTGGTACTCGGGACTAATGAAAAACTGTTTTTT.

This clonotype was counted many times. The chain couples TRBV18 to TRBJ2-5, with D possibly TRBD2 on 5 matching bases. Per germline, CDR1 KGHSH and CDR2 LQKENI. There are 13 residues in the CDR3. V lost 2 bases to trimming and J lost 5 bases, with 9 bases between them. The CDR3 DNA is TGTGCCAGCTCACCATTGGACTGGGAGACCCAGTACTTC. Translating it yields CASSPLDWETQYF.

This clonotype was seen only a few times. The rearrangement links TRBV27 to TRBJ2-6, with unresolved D. This CDR3 is 15 amino acids long. Germline CDR1 is MNHEY and CDR2 is SMNVEV (reference sequence). V lost 2 bases and J 4 bases, leaving 9 bases between the germline ends. Here the CDR3 reads CASSLIPNGANVLTF. The CDR3 DNA is TGTGCCAGCAGTTTAATCCCAAACGGGGCCAACGTCCTGACTTTC.

This clonotype was observed a few times. V usage is TRBV20-1 and J usage is TRBJ2-5; no clear D gene. This CDR3 has 13 residues. Looked up from germline, CDR1 is DFQATT and CDR2 is SNEGSKA (reference sequence). The V gene lost 3 bases and the J gene lost 7 bases, with 15 bases spanning the gap. CDR3 in amino acids: CSASPGDVRTQYF. DNA for the CDR3: TGCAGTGCTAGTCCCGGCGATGTGAGGACCCAGTACTTC.

This clonotype was detected a few times. This chain joins TRBV6-1 and TRBJ1-1; D is ambiguous. Trimming shortened V by 4 bases and J by 3 bases, and 18 bases separated the two germline ends. This CDR3 comprises 16 residues. Germline V CDR1 and CDR2: MNHNS, SASEGT. Written as DNA, the CDR3 is TGTGCCAGCAGTGCCACACAAACCTCACGCCACACTGAAGCTTTCTTT. Its translation: CASSATQTSRHTEAFF.

The chain recombines TRBV7-2 with TRBJ1-5; 7 bases align to TRBD1. V lost 1 base, J lost 6 bases, and 6 bases stayed unmatched. The CDR3 is 15 amino acids. The germline CDR1 and CDR2 sequences are SGHTA and FQGNSA. Written as DNA, the CDR3 is TGTGCCAGCAGCTTAGAGACAGGGCGTCGTCAGCCCCAGCATTTT. Translating gives CASSLETGRRQPQHF.

V and J are TRBV7-2 and TRBJ2-5, with D tentatively TRBD1 or TRBD2 (5 bases each). The CDR3 is made up of 15 amino acids. The V and J ends lost 2 bases and 5 bases respectively, with 15 bases between them. The germline gives CDR1 SGHTA, CDR2 FQGNSA. CDR3: CASSLTRGGGETQYF. CDR3 in DNA: TGTGCCAGCAGCTTAACGAGGGGCGGTGGGGAGACCCAGTACTTC.

The chain uses TRBV12-3 or TRBV12-4 and TRBJ1-1; 8 bases are shared with TRBD1. The trim removed 5 bases at V and 3 bases at J, leaving 8 bases unmatched. CDR3 length equals 15 residues. Here the CDR3 DNA reads TGTGCCAGCAGTCCTGATGAGACAGGGGACACTGAAGCTTTCTTT. Amino acid sequence: CASSPDETGDTEAFF.

This clonotype was counted a few times. The chain couples TRBV4-1 to TRBJ2-3; 7 bases fit TRBD1. The CDR3 length is 15 residues. CDR1 and CDR2 from the germline V gene are MGHRA and YSYEKL. The junction had 4 bases not matched to a gene; V was cut back by 2 bases and J by 2 bases. CDR3 in amino acids: CASSQTGQYTDTQYF. CDR3 nucleotide sequence: TGCGCCAGCAGCCAAACGGGACAGTACACAGATACGCAGTATTTT.

This chain joins TRBV20-1 and TRBJ2-5; D gene uncertain. Trimming left V 1 base short and J 5 bases short, with 17 bases between. Germline-derived CDR1 and CDR2 are DFQATT and SNEGSKA (reference sequence). The CDR3 sequence is 15 residues long. The CDR3 bases are TGCAGTGCTAGAGGCCAAGGTGCTGGCCGTGAGACCCAGTACTTC. It codes for CSARGQGAGRETQYF.

This chain joins TRBV12-3 or TRBV12-4 and TRBJ1-1; 9 bases map to TRBD1. V was pared by 4 bases and J by 3 bases, with 6 bases of the junction left unmatched. The CDR3 length is 15 residues. Written as DNA, the CDR3 is TGTGCCAGCAGTTCCCGGGACAGGGACCACACTGAAGCTTTCTTT. It encodes CASSSRDRDHTEAFF.

The V gene is TRBV4-1, the J gene TRBJ1-1, with 10 bases aligning to TRBD1. Germline CDR1 and CDR2: MGHRA and YSYEKL. The CDR3 totals 15 residues. With V trimmed by 3 bases and J by 0 bases, 1 base remained unmatched. CDR3 in DNA: TGCGCCAGCAGCCACGGACAGGGGGTGAACACTGAAGCTTTCTTT. Amino acid sequence: CASSHGQGVNTEAFF.

V is TRBV5-1 and J is TRBJ2-5, with D perhaps assigned TRBD1 or TRBD2 (5 bases each). The V gene lost 0 bases and the J gene lost 4 bases, with 13 bases spanning the gap. This CDR3 is built from 15 residues. CDR1 SGHRS and CDR2 YFSETQ come from the germline V gene. The CDR3 region is CASSLVPSGRETQYF. The CDR3 bases are TGCGCCAGCAGCTTGGTACCCTCGGGGCGAGAGACCCAGTACTTC.

This clonotype was picked up a small number of times. The chain uses TRBV11-2 and TRBJ1-5; D gene unclear. Germline V gene lookup returns CDR1 SGHAT and CDR2 FQNNGV. This CDR3 is built from 12 residues. The CDR3 DNA reads TGTGCGACCCCCGGGTTGTGTCAGCCCCAGCATTTT. Translation: CATPGLCQPQHF.

This clonotype came up a few times. J is TRBJ1-2 and V is TRBV7-2, with D tentatively TRBD1 (5 bases). The V end was cut by 4 bases, the J end by 6 bases, with 9 bases between. The CDR3 totals 12 residues. Germline CDR1 is SGHTA and CDR2 is FQGNSA. CDR3 loop: CASSSQGHGYTF. The CDR3 DNA is TGTGCCAGCAGCTCGCAGGGCCATGGCTACACCTTC.

The J gene is TRBJ2-1, the V gene TRBV19; D tentatively fits TRBD1 or TRBD2 (5 bases each). The CDR3 consists of 15 residues. Germline CDR1 and CDR2: LNHDA and SQIVND (reference sequence). The ends were cut back, 1 base at V and 6 bases at J, with 13 bases in the middle. As DNA, the CDR3 is TGTGCCAGTAGTATAGGCCACTTGGGACGCAATGAGCAGTTCTTC. Translated: CASSIGHLGRNEQFF.

This chain joins TRBV5-1 and TRBJ1-1, with D perhaps TRBD1 (6 bases). Germline V lookup: CDR1 SGHRS, CDR2 YFSETQ. The CDR3 contains 14 residues. The V gene lost 4 bases and the J gene lost 5 bases, with 15 bases spanning the gap. CDR3: CASSRGAPGTEAFF. Written as DNA, the CDR3 is TGCGCCAGCAGCCGGGGGGCACCAGGGACTGAAGCTTTCTTT.

The chain joins TRBV7-2 to TRBJ1-2, with D possibly being TRBD1 (6 bases). CDR3 size: 15 residues. Per germline, CDR1 SGHTA and CDR2 FQGNSA. Trimming removed 1 base at V and 3 bases at J, with 12 bases between. The CDR3 protein is CASSLVMTGYYGYTF. CDR3 DNA sequence: TGTGCCAGCAGCTTAGTCATGACAGGATACTATGGCTACACCTTC.

The V call is TRBV7-2, the J call TRBJ2-2; D perhaps matches TRBD2 (5 bases). The CDR3 has 14 residues. Per the germline V gene, CDR1 is SGHTA and CDR2 is FQGNSA. V was shortened by 5 bases and J by 8 bases, with 15 bases between the two germline ends. CDR3 sequence reads: CASSLIVGAGELFF. CDR3 nucleotides: TGTGCCAGCAGCCTCATAGTGGGAGCAGGGGAGCTGTTTTTT.

The chain recombines TRBV7-9 with TRBJ1-4; 7 bases align to TRBD1. Germline CDR1 is SEHNR and CDR2 is FQNEAQ (reference sequence). The CDR3 has 14 amino acids. The V segment lost 3 bases and the J segment 8 bases; nucleotides outside the gene matches: 6. The CDR3 spells CASSFYDRDEKLFF. Here the CDR3 DNA reads TGTGCCAGCAGCTTCTACGACAGGGACGAAAAACTGTTTTTT.

In this sample, this clonotype turned up a few times. The rearrangement uses TRBV4-2 and TRBJ1-2, with a weak D call TRBD1 (6 bases). The CDR3 extends over 16 amino acids. The V end was cut by 1 base, the J end by 4 bases, with 16 bases between. Germline V gives CDR1 LGHNA, CDR2 YNFKEQ. CDR3 in DNA: TGTGCCAGCAGCCAAGTTCAGTCCGGGGGGGCCTATGGCTACACCTTC. The encoded protein is CASSQVQSGGAYGYTF.

This clonotype was observed many times. This rearrangement joins TRBV18 to TRBJ1-1, with 8 bases that match TRBD1. Germline values: CDR1 KGHSH, CDR2 LQKENI. After removal of 6 bases from V and 4 bases from J, the junction contained 7 bases not matched to a gene. This CDR3 is built from 14 residues. The chain's CDR3 is CASSRQGTRTEAFF. The CDR3 DNA sequence: TGTGCCAGCTCGCGACAGGGGACGCGCACTGAAGCTTTCTTT.

CDR3 loop: CASRPVANTEAFF. The DNA of the CDR3 is TGTGCCAGCAGGCCCGTCGCGAACACTGAAGCTTTCTTT. The chain joins TRBV6-5 to TRBJ1-1; D is uncertain. The V end lost 6 bases, the J end lost 1 base, and 9 bases lay between the germline ends. CDR1 and CDR2 from the germline V gene are MNHEY and SVGAGI. The CDR3 length is 13 residues.

This clonotype was recorded a few times. The chain uses TRBV7-9 and TRBJ2-7; TRBD1 agrees at 7 bases. The CDR3 has 15 residues. Germline lookup yields CDR1 SEHNR and CDR2 FQNEAQ (reference sequence). Trimming cost V 6 bases and J 4 bases; bases outside gene matches: 12. The CDR3 region is CASSWDRSYPYEQYF. CDR3 DNA sequence: TGTGCCAGCAGTTGGGACAGAAGTTACCCTTACGAGCAGTACTTC.

CDR3 sequence: CSALRDRRGYTF. For the CDR3, the DNA is TGCAGTGCGCTCCGGGACAGAAGGGGCTACACCTTC. This chain connects TRBV20-1 to TRBJ1-2; 7 bases match TRBD1. V lost 6 bases, J lost 8 bases, and 9 bases stayed unmatched. CDR1 is DFQATT, CDR2 SNEGSKA, per germline (reference sequence). This CDR3 comprises 12 residues.

This clonotype was seen ten or more times. In DNA, the CDR3 is TGTGCCAGCAGCGGGATACTCAGGGGGCACACTGAAGCTTTCTTT. It yields the protein CASSGILRGHTEAFF. The V call is TRBV7-3, the J call TRBJ1-1; 8 nucleotides match TRBD1. Germline lookup yields CDR1 SGHTA and CDR2 FQGTGA. This CDR3 region has 15 residues. V was clipped by 5 bases and J by 3 bases; unmatched bases: 8.

This clonotype was picked up a small number of times. The rearrangement uses TRBV20-1 and TRBJ1-1, with 8 bases matching TRBD1. Germline CDR1 DFQATT, CDR2 SNEGSKA (reference sequence). With 3 bases clipped from V and 0 bases from J, the junction kept 3 bases outside the gene matches. CDR3 length: 14 residues. CDR3 in DNA: TGCAGTGCTAGGTGGACAGGGATGAACACTGAAGCTTTCTTT. Translated, it gives CSARWTGMNTEAFF.